The rows below give T cell receptor beta chains drawn from one sample of a study of T cell responses to AZD1222 COVID-19 vaccine. Repertoires were generated with immunoSEQ multiplex PCR, while TCRdb's copy carries only in-frame clones and drops some. The table includes 150,000 or so clones, 92% detected once. The material sequenced was peripheral blood, taken 28 days after the second AZD1222 dose. Source of these receptors: an adult who received the AZD1222 COVID-19 vaccine. Both conserved end residues are part of each CDR3. The order of the fields is clone size, D gene, J gene, V gene, CDR3 DNA, CDR3 protein. D genes are given only for firm matches. The size entry is marked missing in some rows and otherwise reads once, few, many or a size class.

. | . | TRBJ1-6 | TRBV7-9 | TGTGCCAGCACCGGAGGTATACCCCTCCACTTT | CASTGGIPLHF
. | . | TRBJ1-1 | TRBV19 | TGTGCCAGTAGTTCGGGCCCGAGCACTGAAGCTTTCTTT | CASSSGPSTEAFF
. | . | TRBJ2-7 | TRBV10-3 | TGTGCCATCAGTGAGAGGGACACCTCCTACGAGCAGTACTTC | CAISERDTSYEQYF
once | . | TRBJ2-7 | TRBV27 | TGTGCCAGCAGTTCCCGTCCTTTAACGTACGAGCAGTACTTC | CASSSRPLTYEQYF
. | . | TRBJ1-1 | TRBV7-2 | TGTGCCAGCAGCTTAGTAGGGGGTGTGGGAGAAGCTTTCTTT | CASSLVGGVGEAFF
once | TRBD1 | TRBJ2-6 | TRBV9 | TGTGCCAGCAGCACGCCGGAAGCCGGGACAGTAGCCGGGGCCAACGTCCTGACTTTC | CASSTPEAGTVAGANVLTF
. | . | TRBJ2-6 | TRBV28 | TGTGCCAGCAGTTTTGCTGGATCTGGGGCCAACGTCCTGACTTTC | CASSFAGSGANVLTF
. | TRBD2 | TRBJ2-1 | TRBV9 | TGTGCCAGCAGCCCCACTGGGACTAGCGGGGATGAGCAGTTCTTC | CASSPTGTSGDEQFF
. | . | TRBJ2-1 | TRBV3-1/TRBV3-2 | TGTGCCAGCAGCCAAGCCGGGGGTAAGACAGGGTACTACAATGAGCAGTTCTTC | CASSQAGGKTGYYNEQFF
once | . | TRBJ1-1 | TRBV6-5 | TGTGCCAGCAAGATACAGCCGAACACTGAAGCTTTCTTT | CASKIQPNTEAFF
. | . | TRBJ1-1 | TRBV29-1 | TGCAGCGGCCAAGCAGGGGTGAAGAACACTGAAGCTTTCTTT | CSGQAGVKNTEAFF
. | TRBD1 | TRBJ1-6 | TRBV3-1/TRBV3-2 | TGTGCCAGCAGCCAAGCCTTGGACAGGGGAGGCTCACCCCTCCACTTT | CASSQALDRGGSPLHF
. | . | TRBJ1-4 | TRBV30 | TGTGCCTGGAGTAAGGGGAGCCAGGCTAATGAAAAACTGTTTTTT | CAWSKGSQANEKLFF
. | . | TRBJ2-1 | TRBV29-1 | TGCAGCGTGAGGGACGGGGGCTCCGGCGTCAATGAGCAGTTCTTC | CSVRDGGSGVNEQFF
. | . | TRBJ1-5 | TRBV6-1 | TGTGCCAGCAGTGAGCGGGATGCTCAGCCCCAGCATTTT | CASSERDAQPQHF
. | . | TRBJ1-3 | TRBV30 | TGTGCCTGGGCCCGAGCACAGGGTTGGAACACCATATATTTT | CAWARAQGWNTIYF
. | . | TRBJ1-2 | TRBV9 | TGTGCCAGCACCCCGGCGGAGGGGATTTGGGACTATGGCTACACCTTC | CASTPAEGIWDYGYTF
. | . | TRBJ1-1 | TRBV6-2/TRBV6-3 | TGTGCCAGCAGTTGCGGTTGTGTCACTGAAGCTTTCTTT | CASSCGCVTEAFF
. | . | TRBJ1-5 | TRBV2 | TGTGCCAGCAGAGGCGGGTATTACAGCAATCAGCCCCAGCATTTT | CASRGGYYSNQPQHF
. | . | TRBJ2-7 | TRBV29-1 | TGCAGCGTTGTAGGGGGGCGTACCTACGAGCAGTACTTC | CSVVGGRTYEQYF
. | . | TRBJ1-5 | TRBV10-1 | TGCGCCAGCTCGGCGGGGGGAGATCAGCCCCAGCATTTT | CASSAGGDQPQHF
. | . | TRBJ1-6 | TRBV6-5 | TGTGCCAGCAGTTACTCGGGGGGCAAGAATTCACCCCTCCACTTT | CASSYSGGKNSPLHF
once | TRBD1 | TRBJ1-2 | TRBV6-4 | TGTGCCAGGGAGGACAGGGGTAAGGATGGCTACACCTTC | CAREDRGKDGYTF
. | . | TRBJ2-2 | TRBV28 | TGTGCCAGCAGTCTCCCTGGAGGCACACCACCCGGGGAGCTGTTTTTT | CASSLPGGTPPGELFF
. | . | TRBJ1-1 | TRBV6-1 | TGTGCCAGCAGTCCCCCCACTCGGGAAGCTTTCTTT | CASSPPTREAFF
. | . | TRBJ2-1 | TRBV4-1 | TGCGCCAGCAGCCCCCAGGGTGAGGAGCAGTTCTTC | CASSPQGEEQFF
. | . | TRBJ1-2 | TRBV4-1 | TGCGCCAGCAGCCAAGACCCGGGACACCTCCTTGGCTATGGCTACACCTTC | CASSQDPGHLLGYGYTF
once | TRBD1 | TRBJ1-4 | TRBV5-1 | TGCGCCAGCAGCTACGACAGGGCTGCTAATGAAAAACTGTTTTTT | CASSYDRAANEKLFF